The 17 T cell receptor beta chains listed next were all sequenced from one sample in a study of beta chain features in type 1 diabetes. Expressed TCRB transcripts were sequenced because the entire RNA isolate underwent reverse transcription. This table comes from immunoSEQ multiplex PCR, and its TCRdb copy is limited to in-frame clones, with some not included. The sample lists hundreds of thousands of clones, about 14% occurring once. The material sequenced was central memory CD4+ T cells from blood. Every receptor here comes from a man aged 30 to 39 in good health.

The sample holds a few counts of this clone. The chain links TRBV6-5 to TRBJ2-2, with D unresolved. Trimming left V 0 bases short and J 1 base short, with 6 bases between. CDR3 length equals 15 residues. Looked up from germline, CDR1 is MNHEY and CDR2 is SVGAGI. The chain's CDR3 is CASSYSVGNTGELFF. The CDR3 DNA follows: TGTGCCAGCAGTTACTCCGTCGGGAACACCGGGGAGCTGTTTTTT.

This clone was seen a handful of times. The chain joins TRBV29-1 to TRBJ1-1, with a tentative D call TRBD1 (5 bases). Germline CDR1 is SQVTM and CDR2 is ANQGSEA. Trimming cost V 2 bases and J 4 bases, with 14 bases left between them. The CDR3 loop spans 14 amino acids. The CDR3 region is CSVEPGGIGTEAFF. The CDR3 DNA follows: TGCAGCGTTGAACCCGGGGGAATCGGCACTGAAGCTTTCTTT.

This clone was seen only a few times. The chain combines TRBV6-5 with TRBJ2-2; no clear D. Trimming shortened V by 7 bases and J by 0 bases, and 9 bases separated the two germline ends. In germline, CDR1 is MNHEY, CDR2 SVGAGI. CDR3 length: 14 amino acids. This chain's CDR3 is CASKWHTNTGELFF. DNA of the CDR3: TGTGCCAGCAAGTGGCATACGAACACCGGGGAGCTGTTTTTT.

This clone was counted only a few times. The CDR3 loop is CASRTETGGYEKLFF. CDR3 sequence (DNA): TGTGCCAGCAGGACGGAGACAGGGGGTTATGAAAAACTGTTTTTT. The rearrangement links TRBV6-5 to TRBJ1-4; 9 bases align to TRBD1. From germline, CDR1 is MNHEY and CDR2 SVGAGI. V shed 6 bases and J 6 bases; nucleotides not matched to a gene: 8. The CDR3 covers 15 residues.

This clone was seen more than once but under ten times. The V gene is TRBV6-6, the J gene TRBJ2-3; possibly TRBD1 or TRBD2 for D (5 bases each). V shed 5 bases and J shed 4 bases, with 19 bases lying between them. This CDR3 contains 16 residues. The germline V gene encodes CDR1 MNHNY and CDR2 SVGAGI (reference sequence). The CDR3 here is CASSTPGAAPADTQYF. CDR3 nucleotides: TGTGCCAGCAGTACCCCCGGGGCCGCCCCCGCAGATACGCAGTATTTT.

This chain links TRBV10-1 with TRBJ1-5; D unresolved. The germline V and J ends were trimmed by 6 bases and 9 bases, with 0 bases remaining between them. The CDR3 has 8 amino acids. Germline assignment: CDR1 WNHNN and CDR2 SYGVQD (reference sequence). DNA for the CDR3: TGCGCCAGCAGGCCCCAGCATTTT. Translation gives CASRPQHF.

Details on this clone: In the same sample, other DNA sequences code for this CDR3. The chain combines TRBV7-9 with TRBJ2-5; possible D gene TRBD2, 5 bases. V lost 1 base, J lost 3 bases, and 9 bases lay in between. There are 14 residues in the CDR3. In germline, CDR1 is SEHNR, CDR2 FQNEAQ (reference sequence). CDR3 region: CASSLGLAKETQYF. The CDR3 DNA reads TGTGCCAGCAGCTTAGGGCTAGCAAAAGAGACCCAGTACTTC.

The J gene is TRBJ1-5, the V gene TRBV4-1; D remains ambiguous. In germline, CDR1 is MGHRA, CDR2 YSYEKL. The CDR3 is 15 residues long. V lost 1 base, J lost 7 bases, and 14 bases lay in between. This CDR3 reads CASSQADLGNQPQHF. For the CDR3, the DNA is TGCGCCAGCAGCCAAGCTGACCTGGGAAACCAGCCCCAGCATTTT.

This clone came up a few times. The rearrangement links TRBV5-6 to TRBJ1-5; 9 nucleotides line up with TRBD1. Germline V gene lookup returns CDR1 SGHDT and CDR2 YYEEEE. V dropped 4 bases and J dropped 5; count of bases not matched to a gene: 10. The CDR3 length is 16 residues. CDR3 protein: CASSLQKRDRDQPQHF. For the CDR3, the DNA is TGTGCCAGCAGCCTCCAAAAACGGGACAGGGATCAGCCCCAGCATTTT. The whole variable domain, remainder taken from reference TRBV5-6 and TRBJ1-5, is DAGVTQSPTHLIKTRGQQVTLRCSPKSGHDTVSWYQQALGQGPQFIFQYYEEEERQRGNFPDRFSGHQFPNYSSELNVNALLLGDSALYLCASSLQKRDRDQPQHFGDGTRLSIL.

The chain joins TRBV9 to TRBJ1-2; D is perhaps TRBD1 (5 bases). Germline V gene lookup returns CDR1 SGDLS and CDR2 YYNGEE. The V and J ends lost 4 bases and 8 bases respectively, with 18 bases between them. CDR3 length equals 14 residues. The CDR3 spells CASSMGWGVQGYTF. In DNA form, the CDR3 reads TGTGCCAGCAGCATGGGATGGGGGGTACAGGGCTACACCTTC.

This sequence joins TRBV7-7 and TRBJ2-5; 12 bases line up with TRBD2. After removal of 2 bases from V and 5 bases from J, the junction contained 9 bases not matched to a gene. The germline gives CDR1 SSHAT, CDR2 FNYEAQ (reference sequence). CDR3 length: 17 residues. In DNA, the CDR3 is TGTGCCAGCAGCTTAAGAACGACTAGCGGGGGTTCGGAGACCCAGTACTTC. Translation gives CASSLRTTSGGSETQYF.

This clone turned up a few times. The CDR3 nucleotides read TGTGCCAGCAGCCAAGCGGGAGCAAGCACAGATACGCAGTATTTT. Its protein product is CASSQAGASTDTQYF. The V gene is TRBV7-6, the J gene TRBJ2-3; 8 positions agree with TRBD2. Germline CDR1 is SGHVS and CDR2 is FNYEAQ. Germline trimming cut 5 bases from V and 0 bases from J; bases unmatched to any gene: 4. This CDR3 contains 15 residues. The variable domain in full, with the rest retrieved from reference TRBV7-6 and TRBJ2-3, is GAGVSQSPRYKVTKRGQDVALRCDPISGHVSLYWYRQALGQGPEFLTYFNYEAQQDKSGLPNDRFSAERPEGSISTLTIQRTEQRDSAMYRCASSQAGASTDTQYFGPGTRLTVL.

Here the CDR3 reads CASSYDRTANYGYTF. In nucleotides, the CDR3 is TGTGCCAGCAGTTACGATAGGACTGCGAACTATGGCTACACCTTC. The rearrangement links TRBV6-5 to TRBJ1-2; D call uncertain. From germline, CDR1 is MNHEY and CDR2 SVGAGI. V was cut by 2 bases and J by 2 bases, with 12 bases left in between. The CDR3 covers 15 residues.

The V and J genes are TRBV23-1 and TRBJ1-2; 8 positions match TRBD1. TRBV23-1 is noted as an ORF with a role that remains uncertain. The CDR3 consists of 13 residues. After removal of 11 bases from V and 3 bases from J, the junction contained 8 bases not matched to a gene. The CDR3 nucleotides are TGCGCCGGACGGGGACAGGAATACTATGGCTACACCTTC. It is translated as CAGRGQEYYGYTF.

Many counts were recorded for this clone. Distinct nucleotide sequences in the sample also encode this CDR3. This sequence joins TRBV27 and TRBJ1-2; tentatively, D is TRBD1 (5 bases). Germline assignment: CDR1 MNHEY and CDR2 SMNVEV (reference sequence). Trimming shortened V by 3 bases and J by 2 bases, and 10 bases separated the two germline ends. CDR3 length equals 14 residues. This chain's CDR3 is CASSFRAANYGYTF. The CDR3 DNA reads as TGTGCCAGCAGTTTCAGGGCCGCGAACTATGGCTACACCTTC.

This clone was found a few times. The chain employs TRBV11-2 and TRBJ2-7, with 14 bases aligning to TRBD2. J was trimmed by 7 bases and V by 3 bases; bases with no gene match: 8. This CDR3 has 16 residues. Per the germline V gene, CDR1 is SGHAT and CDR2 is FQNNGV. The CDR3 coding sequence is TGTGCCAGCAGCTTTTTGACTAGCGGGGGGGCCGTTGAGCAGTACTTC. Protein: CASSFLTSGGAVEQYF.

The chain couples TRBV5-4 to TRBJ2-6; TRBD1 matches at 12 bases. The germline gives CDR1 SGHNT, CDR2 YYREEE (reference sequence). This CDR3 comprises 19 residues. V dropped 4 bases and J dropped 2; count of bases not matched to a gene: 10. CDR3 nucleotides: TGTGCCAGCAGCCGGGACAGGGGGCCGCAGATAGCTGGGGCCAACGTCCTGACTTTC. Residues: CASSRDRGPQIAGANVLTF.